These 26 T cell receptor beta chains were sequenced from one sample in a study of T cell repertoires in cytomegalovirus infection. What these receptors recognize is not known. TCRdb independently ran MiXCR on the reads; one entry per CDR3 protein. The table shows a few hundred thousand distinct CDR3 sequences, with about 27% occurring only once. The specimen comprised cultured PBMCs, sampled from culture after CMV antigen stimulation. These receptors were obtained from a human donor in good health (CMV status not recorded). Some clones in this sample may be carry-over from other donors' samples.

The chain combines TRBV6-6 with TRBJ1-5; maybe TRBD1 (5 bases). The germline V gene has CDR1 MNHNY and CDR2 SVGAGI (reference sequence). The CDR3 runs 12 residues. Trimming took 6 bases from V and 4 from J, leaving 7 bases between them. The CDR3 reads CASRTENQPQHF. The CDR3 nucleotides are TGTGCCAGCAGGACAGAAAATCAGCCCCAGCATTTT.

The chain uses TRBV7-6 and TRBJ2-5, with D uncertain. CDR1 and CDR2 (germline): SGHVS, FNYEAQ. Trimming shortened V by 2 bases and J by 5 bases, and 6 bases separated the two germline ends. CDR3 length equals 12 residues. CDR3 DNA: TGTGCCAGCAGCTTAAAATGGGAGACCCAGTACTTC. It translates to CASSLKWETQYF.

This clonotype has a count of ten or more. The chain couples TRBV7-9 to TRBJ2-5; 10 bases align to TRBD2. The CDR3 contains 15 residues. The ends lost 7 bases at V and 2 bases at J; junction bases unmatched: 7. Germline lookup yields CDR1 SEHNR and CDR2 FQNEAQ (reference sequence). CDR3 in amino acids: CASTRTSGLQETQYF. CDR3 nucleotides: TGTGCCAGCACTAGGACTAGCGGACTTCAAGAGACCCAGTACTTC.

The CDR3 sequence is CASRATGQLKNIQYF. DNA for the CDR3: TGTGCCAGTAGGGCGACGGGACAGCTCAAAAACATTCAGTACTTC. The rearrangement joins TRBV19 to TRBJ2-4; 7 bases fit TRBD1. Germline V gives CDR1 LNHDA, CDR2 SQIVND (reference sequence). This CDR3 is 15 amino acids long. With 6 bases clipped from V and 3 bases from J, the junction kept 8 bases outside the gene matches.

The V and J genes are TRBV28 and TRBJ2-7, with D perhaps TRBD2 (7 bases). CDR3 length: 17 amino acids. V was clipped by 1 base and J by 4 bases, with 20 bases between them. The germline V gene encodes CDR1 MDHEN and CDR2 SYDVKM. CDR3 protein: CASSLSPRGGQGYEQYF. In DNA form, the CDR3 reads TGTGCCAGCAGTTTATCGCCAAGGGGGGGCCAGGGGTACGAGCAGTACTTC.

This clonotype was observed many times. The chain links TRBV7-8 to TRBJ2-3; D gene unclear. CDR1 and CDR2 (germline): SGHVS, FQNEAQ. The CDR3 contains 14 residues. V lost 1 base, J lost 1 base, and 6 bases lay in between. The CDR3 is CASSLEAGTDTQYF. CDR3 coding DNA: TGTGCCAGCAGCTTAGAAGCAGGCACAGATACGCAGTATTTT.

The sample holds many counts of this clonotype. The CDR3 region is CASSPQGQFYGANVLTF. In nucleotides, the CDR3 is TGTGCCAGCAGTCCCCAGGGTCAGTTTTATGGGGCCAACGTCCTGACTTTC. V usage is TRBV12-3 or TRBV12-4 and J usage is TRBJ2-6, with D tentatively TRBD1 (5 bases). The V end was cut by 5 bases, the J end by 3 bases, with 17 bases between. This CDR3 spans 17 amino acids.

This clonotype was picked up many times. This chain links TRBV18 with TRBJ1-1, with 7 bases that match TRBD1. The J segment lost 8 bases and the V segment lost 0 bases, leaving 6 bases of the junction unmatched. From germline, CDR1 is KGHSH and CDR2 LQKENI. This CDR3 has 14 amino acids. The chain's CDR3 is CASSPPPRGGEAFF. The CDR3 DNA follows: TGTGCCAGCTCACCACCCCCCAGGGGGGGGGAAGCTTTCTTT.

The chain links TRBV5-1 to TRBJ1-1; D not resolved. The germline V gene encodes CDR1 SGHRS and CDR2 YFSETQ. Trimming took 4 bases from V and 0 from J, leaving 10 bases between them. CDR3 length equals 14 residues. This chain's CDR3 is CASSPGSLNTEAFF. CDR3 coding DNA: TGCGCCAGCAGCCCAGGAAGTTTGAACACTGAAGCTTTCTTT.

The chain employs TRBV27 and TRBJ1-1; no definite D call. The germline CDR1 and CDR2 sequences are MNHEY and SMNVEV (reference sequence). The germline V and J ends were trimmed by 5 bases and 3 bases, with 13 bases remaining between them. This CDR3 contains 14 residues. CDR3 nucleotides: TGTGCCAGCAGTCGCCTGGGAGCGGACACTGAAGCTTTCTTT. Translating it yields CASSRLGADTEAFF.

The chain has TRBV19 and TRBJ2-6; a weak D match, TRBD1 (5 bases). V gave up 4 bases and J gave up 0 bases, with 13 bases separating them. The CDR3 is 17 amino acids. Germline V CDR1 and CDR2: LNHDA, SQIVND (reference sequence). The CDR3 spells CASSTKGHSSGANVLTF. In DNA form, the CDR3 reads TGTGCCAGTAGTACGAAGGGGCATAGCTCTGGGGCCAACGTCCTGACTTTC.

This chain uses TRBV6-6 with TRBJ1-4; D gene unclear. This CDR3 spans 16 amino acids. Trimming cost V 2 bases and J 0 bases, with 10 bases left between them. Per germline, CDR1 MNHNY and CDR2 SVGAGI (reference sequence). CDR3 loop: CASSYRSPATNEKLFF. Here the CDR3 DNA reads TGTGCCAGCAGTTACCGGTCCCCAGCAACTAATGAAAAACTGTTTTTT.

This clonotype was counted only a few times. V and J are TRBV12-3 or TRBV12-4 and TRBJ2-1; the match to TRBD2 covers 7 bases. The CDR3 spans 15 residues. J gave up 4 bases and V 4 bases, and 7 bases lay outside the gene matches. CDR3 nucleotides: TGTGCCAGCAGTTCAGGGCGGACTAGTTACAATGAGCAGTTCTTC. Protein sequence: CASSSGRTSYNEQFF.

The V call is TRBV7-9, the J call TRBJ1-6; tentatively, D is TRBD1 (5 bases). This CDR3 is 14 amino acids long. Germline assignment: CDR1 SEHNR and CDR2 FQNEAQ (reference sequence). Trimming pared 5 bases from V and 5 bases from J, leaving 10 bases between. This CDR3 is CASSQDTDNSPLHF. The CDR3, as DNA: TGTGCCAGCAGCCAGGACACGGATAATTCACCCCTCCACTTT.

This clonotype was counted between two and nine times. The rearrangement joins TRBV20-1 to TRBJ1-1; maybe TRBD1 (5 bases). Trimming left V 5 bases short and J 4 bases short, with 17 bases between. Germline V gene sequence: CDR1 DFQATT, CDR2 SNEGSKA (reference sequence). The CDR3 length is 14 residues. CDR3 protein: CSAPGGGWSTEAFF. The CDR3 region has the DNA TGCAGTGCTCCCGGGGGGGGGTGGAGCACTGAAGCTTTCTTT.

V gene TRBV6-1 combines with J gene TRBJ2-1; TRBD1 matches at 8 bases. This CDR3 spans 16 amino acids. With V trimmed by 7 bases and J by 6 bases, 14 bases remained unmatched. Germline V gene sequence: CDR1 MNHNS, CDR2 SASEGT. The CDR3 here is CASNTGQGRGRNEQFF. In DNA, the CDR3 is TGTGCCAGCAATACAGGACAGGGTAGGGGACGCAATGAGCAGTTCTTC.

This clonotype was recorded at least ten times. The chain couples TRBV7-3 to TRBJ2-7, with 10 bases fitting TRBD2. V shed 6 bases, J shed 3 bases, and the junction held 2 bases outside the gene matches. Germline assignment: CDR1 SGHTA and CDR2 FQGTGA. This CDR3 contains 13 residues. CDR3 sequence reads: CASSPSGSYEQYF. As DNA, the CDR3 is TGTGCCAGCAGTCCTAGCGGGAGCTACGAGCAGTACTTC.

The genes are TRBV24-1 and TRBJ2-1; possible D gene TRBD2, 5 bases. Looked up from germline, CDR1 is KGHDR and CDR2 is SFDVKD. The CDR3 runs 16 residues. V dropped 1 base and J dropped 3 bases, with 12 bases sitting between them. CDR3 sequence (DNA): TGTGCCACCAGTGATTTCCAGCTAGCCGGCTACAATGAGCAGTTCTTC. It encodes CATSDFQLAGYNEQFF.

V and J are TRBV6-8 and TRBJ1-2, with D unclear. The CDR3 has 11 residues. CDR1 and CDR2 from the germline V gene are MNHGY and SAAAGT. Trimming took off 6 bases at V and 1 base at J, with 3 bases between the two ends. CDR3 loop: CASSDNYGYTF. CDR3 nucleotides: TGTGCCAGCAGCGATAACTATGGCTACACCTTC.

The chain couples TRBV19 to TRBJ2-6, with unresolved D. Looked up from germline, CDR1 is LNHDA and CDR2 is SQIVND (reference sequence). The CDR3 covers 17 residues. Trimming cost V 2 bases and J 4 bases, with 15 bases left between them. The CDR3 reads CASSISRSRVGANVLTF. For the CDR3, the DNA is TGTGCCAGTAGTATATCCCGGAGTAGGGTCGGGGCCAACGTCCTGACTTTC.

The chain recombines TRBV18 with TRBJ1-5; D is uncertain. The CDR3 is 14 residues long. Trimming stripped 6 bases from V and 3 bases from J, with 12 bases between. Germline CDR1 and CDR2: KGHSH and LQKENI. In nucleotides, the CDR3 is TGTGCCAGCTCGGCCAGCGCGCACAATCAGCCCCAGCATTTT. It codes for CASSASAHNQPQHF.

V gene TRBV5-1 combines with J gene TRBJ2-2, with D unresolved. Trimming removed 2 bases from V and 4 bases from J, with 18 bases in between. Germline V gives CDR1 SGHRS, CDR2 YFSETQ. There are 17 residues in the CDR3. CDR3 protein: CASSFGPRTVSTGELFF. The DNA of the CDR3 is TGCGCCAGCAGCTTTGGGCCTCGGACGGTGAGCACCGGGGAGCTGTTTTTT.

This clonotype was seen only a few times. This chain joins TRBV18 and TRBJ2-1, with a weak D call TRBD1 (6 bases). CDR1 is KGHSH, CDR2 LQKENI, per germline. Trimming removed 6 bases from V and 9 bases from J, with 21 bases in between. CDR3 size: 15 residues. Written as DNA, the CDR3 is TGTGCCAGCTCTCTCCGACAGGTTAAGGTCGCTGAGCAGTTCTTC. Its translation is CASSLRQVKVAEQFF. Using reference TRBV18 and TRBJ2-1 for the parts outside the CDR3, the full variable domain is NAGVMQNPRHLVRRRGQEARLRCSPMKGHSHVYWYRQLPEEGLKFMVYLQKENIIDESGMPKERFSAEFPKEGPSILRIQQVVRGDSAAYFCASSLRQVKVAEQFFGPGTRLTVL.

The sample holds a few counts of this clonotype. This sequence joins TRBV6-1 and TRBJ1-5, with D possibly being TRBD1 (5 bases). V dropped 8 bases and J dropped 3 bases, with 11 bases sitting between them. CDR1 and CDR2 from the germline V gene are MNHNS and SASEGT. CDR3 size: 13 residues. CDR3 DNA sequence: TGTGCCAGCGGGACGGCCTTCAATCAGCCCCAGCATTTT. Protein sequence: CASGTAFNQPQHF.

V gene TRBV2 combines with J gene TRBJ2-7; D not resolved. Germline V gene lookup returns CDR1 SNHLY and CDR2 FYNNEI. The length of the CDR3 is 15 residues. Trimming took 4 bases from V and 0 from J, leaving 13 bases between them. This chain's CDR3 is CASSGTLGSSYEQYF. In DNA form, the CDR3 reads TGTGCCAGCAGTGGCACCCTTGGAAGCTCCTACGAGCAGTACTTC.

This chain links TRBV19 with TRBJ2-1; D remains ambiguous. Germline V gives CDR1 LNHDA, CDR2 SQIVND (reference sequence). The CDR3 extends over 14 amino acids. V was shortened by 6 bases and J by 0 bases, with 9 bases between the two germline ends. For the CDR3, the DNA is TGTGCCAGTAGCGTAGGTCGCTCCTACAATGAGCAGTTCTTC. Translating gives CASSVGRSYNEQFF.